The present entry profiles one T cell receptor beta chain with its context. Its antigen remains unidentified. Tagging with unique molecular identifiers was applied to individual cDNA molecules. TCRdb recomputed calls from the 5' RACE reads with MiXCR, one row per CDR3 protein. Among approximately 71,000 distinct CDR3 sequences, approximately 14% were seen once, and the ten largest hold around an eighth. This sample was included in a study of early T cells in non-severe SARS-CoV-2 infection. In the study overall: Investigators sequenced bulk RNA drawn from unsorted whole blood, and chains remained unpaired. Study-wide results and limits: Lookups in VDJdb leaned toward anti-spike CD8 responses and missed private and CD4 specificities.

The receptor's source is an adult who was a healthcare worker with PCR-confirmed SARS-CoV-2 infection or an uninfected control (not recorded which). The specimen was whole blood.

Here the CDR3 reads CASSEREGNTIYF. The DNA of the CDR3 is TGTGCCAGCAGTGAACGTGAGGGAAACACCATATATTTT. The rearrangement links TRBV6-1 to TRBJ1-3; D gene uncertain. V lost 2 bases and J lost 4, with 6 bases in between. The germline V gene has CDR1 MNHNS and CDR2 SASEGT. There are 13 residues in the CDR3.